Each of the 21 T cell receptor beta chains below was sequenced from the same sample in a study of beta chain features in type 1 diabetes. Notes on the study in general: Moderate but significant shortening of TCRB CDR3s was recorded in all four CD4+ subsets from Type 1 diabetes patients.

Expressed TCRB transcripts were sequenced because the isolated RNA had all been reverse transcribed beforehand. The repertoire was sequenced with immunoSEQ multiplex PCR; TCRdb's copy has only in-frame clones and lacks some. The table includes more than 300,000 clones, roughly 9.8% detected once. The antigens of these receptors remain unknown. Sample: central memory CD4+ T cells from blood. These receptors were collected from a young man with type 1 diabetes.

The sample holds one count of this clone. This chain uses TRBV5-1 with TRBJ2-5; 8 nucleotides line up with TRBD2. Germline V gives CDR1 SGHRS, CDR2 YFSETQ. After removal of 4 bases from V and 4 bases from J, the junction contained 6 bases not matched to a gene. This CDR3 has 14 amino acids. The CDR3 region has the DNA TGCGCCAGCAGCCCGGGACTAGGGGCAGAGACCCAGTACTTC. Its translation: CASSPGLGAETQYF.

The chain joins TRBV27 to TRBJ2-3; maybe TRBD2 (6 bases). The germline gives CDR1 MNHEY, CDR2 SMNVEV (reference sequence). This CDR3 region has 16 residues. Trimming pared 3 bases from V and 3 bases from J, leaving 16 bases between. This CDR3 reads CASSFLVGGGTDTQYF. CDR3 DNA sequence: TGTGCCAGCAGTTTCCTCGTGGGGGGTGGGACAGATACGCAGTATTTT.

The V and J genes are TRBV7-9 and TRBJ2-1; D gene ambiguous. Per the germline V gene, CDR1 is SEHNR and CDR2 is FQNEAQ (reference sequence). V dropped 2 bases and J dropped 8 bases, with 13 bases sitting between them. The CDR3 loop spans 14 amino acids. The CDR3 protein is CASSLMDPWDEQFF. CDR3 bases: TGTGCCAGCAGCTTAATGGACCCGTGGGATGAGCAGTTCTTC.

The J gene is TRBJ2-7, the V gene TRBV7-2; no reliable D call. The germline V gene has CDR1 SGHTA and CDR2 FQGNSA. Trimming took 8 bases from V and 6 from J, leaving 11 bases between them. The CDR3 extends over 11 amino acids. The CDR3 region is CASGGWGEQYF. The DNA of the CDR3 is TGTGCCAGCGGTGGTTGGGGCGAGCAGTACTTC.

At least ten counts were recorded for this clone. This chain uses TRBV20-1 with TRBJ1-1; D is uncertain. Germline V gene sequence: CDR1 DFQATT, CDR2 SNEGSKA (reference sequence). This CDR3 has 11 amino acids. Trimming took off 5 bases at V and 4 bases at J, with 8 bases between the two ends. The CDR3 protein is CSARKSTEAFF. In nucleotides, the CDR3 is TGCAGTGCTCGAAAGAGCACTGAAGCTTTCTTT.

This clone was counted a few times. The CDR3 sequence is CAKTTDTQYF. The CDR3 DNA follows: TGTGCCAAGACCACAGATACGCAGTATTTT. This rearrangement joins TRBV5-6 to TRBJ2-3; unclear D gene. V lost 9 bases and J lost 2, with 4 bases in between. The CDR3 has 10 amino acids. The germline CDR1 and CDR2 sequences are SGHDT and YYEEEE.

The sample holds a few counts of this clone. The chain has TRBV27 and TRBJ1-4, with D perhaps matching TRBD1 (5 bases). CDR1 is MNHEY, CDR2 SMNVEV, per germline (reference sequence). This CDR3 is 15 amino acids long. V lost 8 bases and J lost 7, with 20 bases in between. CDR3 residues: CASGRGGSGFEKLFF. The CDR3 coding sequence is TGTGCCAGCGGTCGGGGGGGGTCGGGTTTTGAAAAACTGTTTTTT.

CDR3 loop: CASTPGGHGNTGELFF. For the CDR3, the DNA is TGTGCCAGCACCCCAGGGGGGCATGGGAACACCGGGGAGCTGTTTTTT. This chain joins TRBV7-3 and TRBJ2-2; D perhaps matches TRBD1 (7 bases). Trimming pared 7 bases from V and 1 base from J, leaving 16 bases between. Germline values: CDR1 SGHTA, CDR2 FQGTGA. The CDR3 covers 16 residues.

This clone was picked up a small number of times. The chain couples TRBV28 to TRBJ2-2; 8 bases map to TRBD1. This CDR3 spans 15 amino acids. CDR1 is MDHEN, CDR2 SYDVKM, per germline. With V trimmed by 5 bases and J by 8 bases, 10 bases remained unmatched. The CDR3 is CASSTPGQGAGELFF. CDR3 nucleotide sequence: TGTGCCAGCAGTACCCCCGGACAGGGTGCGGGGGAGCTGTTTTTT.

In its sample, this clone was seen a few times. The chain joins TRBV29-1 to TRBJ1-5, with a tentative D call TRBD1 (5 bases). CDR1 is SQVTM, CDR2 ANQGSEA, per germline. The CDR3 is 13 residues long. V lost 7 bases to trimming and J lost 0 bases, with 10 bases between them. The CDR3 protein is CSAGGGSNQPQHF. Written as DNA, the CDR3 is TGCAGCGCCGGGGGGGGTAGCAATCAGCCCCAGCATTTT.

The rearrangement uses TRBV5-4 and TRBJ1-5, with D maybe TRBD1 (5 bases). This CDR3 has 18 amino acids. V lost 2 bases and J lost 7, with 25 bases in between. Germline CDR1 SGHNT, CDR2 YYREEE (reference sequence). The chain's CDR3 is CASSLAPFGRVGRQPQHF. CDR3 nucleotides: TGTGCCAGCAGCTTAGCCCCCTTTGGCAGGGTAGGACGGCAGCCCCAGCATTTT.

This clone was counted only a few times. This CDR3 is CASSPEGGYGYTF. The CDR3 coding sequence is TGTGCCAGCAGCCCCGAAGGGGGCTATGGCTACACCTTC. This chain uses TRBV28 with TRBJ1-2, with D possibly matching TRBD1 (6 bases). Between the trimmed V and J ends, which lost 6 bases and 4 bases, there was a span of 12 bases. This CDR3 is built from 13 residues. Germline-derived CDR1 and CDR2 are MDHEN and SYDVKM.

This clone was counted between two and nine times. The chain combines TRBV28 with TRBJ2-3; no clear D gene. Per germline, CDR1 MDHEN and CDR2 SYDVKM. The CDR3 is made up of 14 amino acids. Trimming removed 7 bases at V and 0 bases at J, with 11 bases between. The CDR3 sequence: CASTDTSSTDTQYF. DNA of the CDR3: TGTGCCAGCACCGACACGTCTAGCACAGATACGCAGTATTTT.

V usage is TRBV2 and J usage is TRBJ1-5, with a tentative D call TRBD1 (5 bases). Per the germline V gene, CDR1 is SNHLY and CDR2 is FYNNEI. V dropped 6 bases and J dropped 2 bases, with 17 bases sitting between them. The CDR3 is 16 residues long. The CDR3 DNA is TGTGCCAGCAGCTCTGGAAAAGGGGACCGCAATCAGCCCCAGCATTTT. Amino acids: CASSSGKGDRNQPQHF.

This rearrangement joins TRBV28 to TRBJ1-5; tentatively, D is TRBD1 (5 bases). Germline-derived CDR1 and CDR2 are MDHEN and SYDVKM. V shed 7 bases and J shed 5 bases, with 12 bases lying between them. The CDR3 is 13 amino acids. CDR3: CASTPRGDQPQHF. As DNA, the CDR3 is TGTGCCAGCACCCCAAGAGGGGATCAGCCCCAGCATTTT.

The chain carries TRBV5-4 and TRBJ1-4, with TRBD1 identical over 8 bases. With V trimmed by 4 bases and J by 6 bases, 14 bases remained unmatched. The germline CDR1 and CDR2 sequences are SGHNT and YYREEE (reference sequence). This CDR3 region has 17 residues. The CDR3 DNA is TGTGCCAGCAGCACCTACGACAGGGGAGGCGCCCATGAAAAACTGTTTTTT. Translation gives CASSTYDRGGAHEKLFF.

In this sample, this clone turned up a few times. The CDR3 protein is CASRYQETQYF. In nucleotides, the CDR3 is TGTGCCAGTAGGTACCAAGAGACCCAGTACTTC. The chain couples TRBV27 to TRBJ2-5; D is ambiguous. Trimming pared 9 bases from V and 0 bases from J, leaving 5 bases between. Germline V CDR1 and CDR2: MNHEY, SMNVEV (reference sequence). This CDR3 has 11 amino acids.

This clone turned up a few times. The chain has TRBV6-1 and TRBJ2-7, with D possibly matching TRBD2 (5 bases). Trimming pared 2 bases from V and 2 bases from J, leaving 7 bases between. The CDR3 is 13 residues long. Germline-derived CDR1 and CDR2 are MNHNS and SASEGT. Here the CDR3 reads CASSERDAYEQYF. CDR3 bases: TGTGCCAGCAGTGAACGGGATGCCTACGAGCAGTACTTC.

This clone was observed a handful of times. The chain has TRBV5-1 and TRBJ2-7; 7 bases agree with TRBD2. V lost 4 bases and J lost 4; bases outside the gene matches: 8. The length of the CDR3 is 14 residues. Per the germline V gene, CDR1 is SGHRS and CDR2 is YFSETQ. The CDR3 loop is CASSPAGDFYEQYF. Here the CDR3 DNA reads TGCGCCAGCAGCCCCGCGGGGGACTTTTACGAGCAGTACTTC.

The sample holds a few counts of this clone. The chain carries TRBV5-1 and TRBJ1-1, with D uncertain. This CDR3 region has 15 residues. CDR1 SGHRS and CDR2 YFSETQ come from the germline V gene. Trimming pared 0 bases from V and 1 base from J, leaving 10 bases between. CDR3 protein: CASSLGSVTNTEAFF. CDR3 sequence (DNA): TGCGCCAGCAGCTTGGGATCCGTGACGAACACTGAAGCTTTCTTT. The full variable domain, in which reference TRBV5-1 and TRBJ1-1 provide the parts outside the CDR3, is KAGVTQTPRYLIKTRGQQVTLSCSPISGHRSVSWYQQTPGQGLQFLFEYFSETQRNKGNFPGRFSGRQFSNSRSEMNVSTLELGDSALYLCASSLGSVTNTEAFFGQGTRLTVV.

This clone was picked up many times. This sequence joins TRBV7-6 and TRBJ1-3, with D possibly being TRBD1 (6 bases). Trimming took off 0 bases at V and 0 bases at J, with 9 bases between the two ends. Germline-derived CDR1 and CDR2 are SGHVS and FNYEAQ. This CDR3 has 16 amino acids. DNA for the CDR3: TGTGCCAGCAGCTTAGCCAGGGACAACTCTGGAAACACCATATATTTT. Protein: CASSLARDNSGNTIYF.